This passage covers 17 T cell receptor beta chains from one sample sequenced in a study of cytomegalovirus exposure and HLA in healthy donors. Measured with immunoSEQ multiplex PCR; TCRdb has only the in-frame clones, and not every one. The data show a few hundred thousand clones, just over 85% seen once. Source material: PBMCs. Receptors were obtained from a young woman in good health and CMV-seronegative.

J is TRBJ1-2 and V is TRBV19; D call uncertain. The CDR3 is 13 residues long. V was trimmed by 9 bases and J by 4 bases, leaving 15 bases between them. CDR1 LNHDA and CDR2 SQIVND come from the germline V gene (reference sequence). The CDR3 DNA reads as TGTGCCAGCACTCAGAGCGGCCTCTATGGCTACACCTTC. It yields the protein CASTQSGLYGYTF.

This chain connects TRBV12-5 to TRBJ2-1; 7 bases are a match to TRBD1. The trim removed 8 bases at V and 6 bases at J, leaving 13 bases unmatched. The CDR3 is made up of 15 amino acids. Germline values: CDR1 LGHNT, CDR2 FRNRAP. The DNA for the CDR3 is TGTGCTAGTCCCCTCGACAGGGTAAGTTTCAATGAGCAGTTCTTC. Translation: CASPLDRVSFNEQFF.

The CDR3 here is CASSRGTSGAYNEQFF. The CDR3 nucleotides are TGTGCCAGCAGTCGAGGGACTAGCGGGGCCTACAATGAGCAGTTCTTC. The rearrangement joins TRBV7-9 to TRBJ2-1, with 13 bases fitting TRBD2. The trim removed 6 bases at V and 2 bases at J, leaving 4 bases unmatched. The CDR3 sequence is 16 residues long. Germline V gene lookup returns CDR1 SEHNR and CDR2 FQNEAQ (reference sequence).

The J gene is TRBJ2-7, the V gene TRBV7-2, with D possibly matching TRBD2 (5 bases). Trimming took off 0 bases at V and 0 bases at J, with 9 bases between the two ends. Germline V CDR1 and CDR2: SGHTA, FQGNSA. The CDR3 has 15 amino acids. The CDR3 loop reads CASSLAYGSSYEQYF. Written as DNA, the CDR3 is TGTGCCAGCAGCTTAGCTTATGGGAGCTCCTACGAGCAGTACTTC.

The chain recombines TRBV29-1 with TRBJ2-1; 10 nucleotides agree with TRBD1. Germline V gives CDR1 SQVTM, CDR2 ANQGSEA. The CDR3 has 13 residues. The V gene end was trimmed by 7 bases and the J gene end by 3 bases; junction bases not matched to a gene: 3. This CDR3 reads CSGWTGGYNEQFF. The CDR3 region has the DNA TGCAGCGGCTGGACAGGGGGCTACAATGAGCAGTTCTTC.

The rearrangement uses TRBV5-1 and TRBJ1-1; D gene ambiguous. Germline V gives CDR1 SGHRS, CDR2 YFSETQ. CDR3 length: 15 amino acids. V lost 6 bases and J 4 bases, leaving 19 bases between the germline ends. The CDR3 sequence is CASNPEVFGGTEAFF. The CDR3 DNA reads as TGCGCCAGCAACCCTGAGGTTTTCGGCGGCACTGAAGCTTTCTTT.

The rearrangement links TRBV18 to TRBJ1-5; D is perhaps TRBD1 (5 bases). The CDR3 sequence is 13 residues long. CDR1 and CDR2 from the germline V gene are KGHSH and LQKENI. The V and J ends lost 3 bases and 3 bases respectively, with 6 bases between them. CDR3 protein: CASSPDINQPQHF. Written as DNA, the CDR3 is TGTGCCAGCTCACCGGACATCAATCAGCCCCAGCATTTT. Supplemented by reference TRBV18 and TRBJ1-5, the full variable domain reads NAGVMQNPRHLVRRRGQEARLRCSPMKGHSHVYWYRQLPEEGLKFMVYLQKENIIDESGMPKERFSAEFPKEGPSILRIQQVVRGDSAAYFCASSPDINQPQHFGDGTRLSIL.

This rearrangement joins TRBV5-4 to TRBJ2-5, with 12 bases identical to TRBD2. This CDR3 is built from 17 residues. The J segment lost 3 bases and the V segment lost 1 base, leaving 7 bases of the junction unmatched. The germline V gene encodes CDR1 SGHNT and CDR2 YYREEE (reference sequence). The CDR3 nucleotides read TGTGCCAGCAGCTTGAGGGCGCTAGCGGGGGGGAAAGAGACCCAGTACTTC. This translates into CASSLRALAGGKETQYF.

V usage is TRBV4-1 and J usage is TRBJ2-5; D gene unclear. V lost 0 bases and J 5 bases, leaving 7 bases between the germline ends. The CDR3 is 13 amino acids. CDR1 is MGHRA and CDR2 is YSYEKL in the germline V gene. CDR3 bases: TGCGCCAGCAGCCAAGATCTGAGGGAGACCCAGTACTTC. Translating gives CASSQDLRETQYF.

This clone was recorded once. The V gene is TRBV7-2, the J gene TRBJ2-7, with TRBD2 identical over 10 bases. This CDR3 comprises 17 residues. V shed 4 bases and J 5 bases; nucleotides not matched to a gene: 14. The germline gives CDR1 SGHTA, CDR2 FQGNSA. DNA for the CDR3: TGTGCCAGCAGCTCCACCCACCTAGCGGGAGCCATCCACGAGCAGTACTTC. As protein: CASSSTHLAGAIHEQYF.

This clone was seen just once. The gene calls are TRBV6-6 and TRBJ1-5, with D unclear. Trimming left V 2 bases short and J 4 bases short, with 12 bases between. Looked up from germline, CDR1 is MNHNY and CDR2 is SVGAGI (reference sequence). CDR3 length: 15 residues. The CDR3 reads CASSYLEGPNQPQHF. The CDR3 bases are TGTGCCAGCAGTTACCTCGAGGGCCCAAATCAGCCCCAGCATTTT.

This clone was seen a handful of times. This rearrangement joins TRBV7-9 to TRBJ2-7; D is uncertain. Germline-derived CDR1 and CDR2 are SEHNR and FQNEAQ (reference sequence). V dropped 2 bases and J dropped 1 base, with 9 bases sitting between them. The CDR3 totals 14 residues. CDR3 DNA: TGTGCCAGCAGCTTAAGCCAAAGTTCCTACGAGCAGTACTTC. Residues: CASSLSQSSYEQYF.

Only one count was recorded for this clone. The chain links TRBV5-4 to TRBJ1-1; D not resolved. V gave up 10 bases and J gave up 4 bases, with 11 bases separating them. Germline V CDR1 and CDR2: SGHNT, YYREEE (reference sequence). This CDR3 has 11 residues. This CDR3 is CAEMSGTEAFF. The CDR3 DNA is TGTGCCGAGATGAGTGGCACTGAAGCTTTCTTT.

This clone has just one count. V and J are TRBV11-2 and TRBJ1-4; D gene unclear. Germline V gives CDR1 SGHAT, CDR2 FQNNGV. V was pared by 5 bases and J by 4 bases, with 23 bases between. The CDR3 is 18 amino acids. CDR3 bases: TGTGCCAGCAGCGCCATCGGTGGTCGGGCCGGGATTAATGAAAAACTGTTTTTT. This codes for CASSAIGGRAGINEKLFF. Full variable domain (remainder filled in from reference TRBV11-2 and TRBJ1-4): EAGVAQSPRYKIIEKRQSVAFWCNPISGHATLYWYQQILGQGPKLLIQFQNNGVVDDSQLPKDRFSAERLKGVDSTLKIQPAKLEDSAVYLCASSAIGGRAGINEKLFFGSGTQLSVL.

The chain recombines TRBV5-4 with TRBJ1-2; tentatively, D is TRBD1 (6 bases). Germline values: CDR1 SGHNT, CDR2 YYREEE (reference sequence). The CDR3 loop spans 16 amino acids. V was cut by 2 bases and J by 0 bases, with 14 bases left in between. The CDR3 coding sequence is TGTGCCAGCAGCTTCGGACAGCCCGCAGCTAACTATGGCTACACCTTC. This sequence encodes CASSFGQPAANYGYTF.

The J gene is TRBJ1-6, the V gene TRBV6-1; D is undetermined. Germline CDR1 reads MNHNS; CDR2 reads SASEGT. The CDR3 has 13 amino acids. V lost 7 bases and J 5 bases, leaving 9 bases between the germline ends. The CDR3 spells CASKETNNSPLHF. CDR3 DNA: TGTGCCAGCAAGGAGACGAATAATTCACCCCTCCACTTT.

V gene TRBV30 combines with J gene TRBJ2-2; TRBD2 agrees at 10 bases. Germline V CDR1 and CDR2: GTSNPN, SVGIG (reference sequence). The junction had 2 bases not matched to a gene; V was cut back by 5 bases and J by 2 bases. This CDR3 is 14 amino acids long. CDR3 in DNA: TGTGCCTGGGGGACTAGCGTTAACACCGGGGAGCTGTTTTTT. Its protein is CAWGTSVNTGELFF.